This T cell receptor (beta chain) was captured by sequencing in a study of blood T cells in healthy people across ages. This CDR3 has 16 amino acids. Germline CDR1 SNHLY, CDR2 FYNNEI. V lost 6 bases, J lost 0 bases, and 18 bases lay in between. Study-wide results and caveats: Significant beta diversity loss was already apparent by age approximately 36, declining roughly linearly. Correlation between TCR beta diversity and naive T cell percentage was strong.

The sample, approximately 11 milliliters of peripheral blood, was drawn from each donor. With regard to this clonotype: Its cognate antigen is unknown.

The use of a sample-barcoded 5' primer and a J-beta primer mix characterized a second PCR of roughly 7 to 11 cycles. Every single cDNA molecule received a tag from a template-switch adaptor with 12 random nucleotides. TCRdb analysed the 5' RACE reads with MiXCR anew, one entry per CDR3 protein. The data show some 880,000 distinct CDR3 sequences, 30% to 45% seen once. The V and J genes are TRBV2 and TRBJ2-7; D may be TRBD1 or TRBD2 (7 bases each). The sequenced sample consisted of blood. The receptor's source is a man younger than 30 in good health. The CDR3 bases are TGTGCCAGCAGCTTAGGGAGGGGGCTGAGCTCCTACGAGCAGTACTTC. Protein: CASSLGRGLSSYEQYF.